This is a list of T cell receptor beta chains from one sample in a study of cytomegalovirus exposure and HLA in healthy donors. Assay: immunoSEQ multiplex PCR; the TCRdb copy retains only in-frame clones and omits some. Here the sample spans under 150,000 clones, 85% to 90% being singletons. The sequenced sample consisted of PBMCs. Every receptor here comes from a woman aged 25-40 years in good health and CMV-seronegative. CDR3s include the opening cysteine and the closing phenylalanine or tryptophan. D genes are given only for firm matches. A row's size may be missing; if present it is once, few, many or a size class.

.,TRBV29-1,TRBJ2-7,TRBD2,CSGGSPYEQYF,TGCAGCGGCGGGAGCCCCTACGAGCAGTACTTC
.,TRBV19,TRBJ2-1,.,CASSVLTDKESNEQFF,TGTGCCAGTAGCGTGTTGACGGACAAAGAGTCGAATGAGCAGTTCTTC
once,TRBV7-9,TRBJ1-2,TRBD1,CASSQPRDRHGYTF,TGTGCCAGCAGCCAACCCAGGGACAGACATGGCTACACCTTC
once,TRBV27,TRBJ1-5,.,CASSLRGGTSNQPQHF,TGTGCCAGCAGTTTGAGGGGGGGGACGTCCAATCAGCCCCAGCATTTT
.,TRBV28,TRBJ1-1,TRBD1,CASSMTGGYTEAFF,TGTGCCAGCAGTATGACAGGGGGTTACACTGAAGCTTTCTTT
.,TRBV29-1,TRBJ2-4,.,CSVAGNLAKNIQYF,TGCAGCGTGGCAGGAAACTTAGCCAAAAACATTCAGTACTTC
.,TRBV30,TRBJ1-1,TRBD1,CAWNGQANTEAFF,TGTGCCTGGAATGGACAGGCGAACACTGAAGCTTTCTTT
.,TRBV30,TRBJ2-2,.,CACDRETGELFF,TGTGCCTGTGACCGGGAGACCGGGGAGCTGTTTTTT
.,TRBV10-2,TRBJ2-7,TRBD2,CASIEQAGGFYEQYF,TGCGCCAGCATCGAACAAGCGGGAGGTTTCTACGAGCAGTACTTC
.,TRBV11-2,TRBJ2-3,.,CASSYGSGTDTQYF,TGTGCCAGCAGCTACGGGAGTGGGACAGATACGCAGTATTTT
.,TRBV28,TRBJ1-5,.,CASSSPRQPQHF,TGTGCCAGCAGTTCCCCTCGGCAGCCCCAGCATTTT
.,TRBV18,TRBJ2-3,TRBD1,CASSRPGQGPDTQYF,TGTGCCAGCTCACGGCCGGGACAGGGCCCAGATACGCAGTATTTT
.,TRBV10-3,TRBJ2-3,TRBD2,CATSSGGAFDTQYF,TGTGCCACGTCAAGCGGGGGGGCATTCGATACGCAGTATTTT
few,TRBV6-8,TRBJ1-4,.,CASISGNEKLFF,TGTGCCAGCATCTCGGGGAATGAAAAACTGTTTTTT
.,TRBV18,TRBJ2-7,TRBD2,CASSPTAGVVNVYEQYF,TGTGCCAGCTCACCGACAGCGGGGGTGGTAAATGTCTACGAGCAGTACTTC
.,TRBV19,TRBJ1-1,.,CASRPGRGNTEAFF,TGTGCCAGTAGACCGGGGCGGGGGAACACTGAAGCTTTCTTT
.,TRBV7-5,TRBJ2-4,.,CVRSPSRERNPKNIQYF,TGTGTCAGAAGCCCGTCCAGGGAAAGGAACCCCAAAAACATTCAGTACTTC
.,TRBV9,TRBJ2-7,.,CASSLGGGTYEQYF,TGTGCCAGCAGCCTTGGAGGCGGGACCTACGAGCAGTACTTC
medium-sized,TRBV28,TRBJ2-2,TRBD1,CASSRSDREINTGELFF,TGTGCCAGCAGTCGATCCGACAGGGAAATAAACACCGGGGAGCTGTTTTTT
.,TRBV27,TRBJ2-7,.,CASSFGALGGEQYF,TGTGCCAGCAGTTTTGGGGCTCTCGGGGGAGAGCAGTACTTC
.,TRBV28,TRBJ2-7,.,CASSLTARGEQYF,TGTGCCAGCAGTTTAACCGCCCGGGGCGAGCAGTACTTC
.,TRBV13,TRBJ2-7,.,CASSAPGAAYEQYF,TGTGCCAGCAGCGCCCCAGGGGCCGCCTACGAGCAGTACTTC
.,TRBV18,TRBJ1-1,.,CASSPTLQGGTEAFF,TGTGCCAGCTCTCCCACTCTACAAGGGGGCACTGAAGCTTTCTTT
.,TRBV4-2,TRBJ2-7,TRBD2,CASSQPSGPSYEQYF,TGTGCCAGCAGCCAACCTAGCGGCCCCTCCTACGAGCAGTACTTC
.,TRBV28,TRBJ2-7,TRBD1,CASSSRGQGYEQYF,TGTGCCAGCAGTAGCCGCGGACAGGGCTACGAGCAGTACTTC
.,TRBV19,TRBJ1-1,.,CASSPTPSGGTEAFF,TGTGCCAGTAGTCCCACCCCCTCGGGGGGCACTGAAGCTTTCTTT
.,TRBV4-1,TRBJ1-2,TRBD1,CASSLEDRGFGYTF,TGCGCCAGCAGCCTCGAGGACAGGGGCTTTGGCTACACCTTC
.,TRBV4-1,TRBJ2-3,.,CASSIGRVLDKEAYSTDTQYF,TGCGCCAGCAGCATCGGCAGGGTGCTCGACAAAGAAGCCTATAGCACAGATACGCAGTATTTT
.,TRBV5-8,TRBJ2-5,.,CASSLAGGNQETQYF,TGTGCCAGCAGCTTGGCCGGGGGAAACCAAGAGACCCAGTACTTC
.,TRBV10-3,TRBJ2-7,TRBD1,CTSGQGASYEQYF,TGTACGTCGGGACAGGGGGCTTCCTACGAGCAGTACTTC
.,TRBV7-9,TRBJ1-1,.,CSSSLQQAHTEAFF,TGTTCCAGCAGCCTACAACAGGCCCACACTGAAGCTTTCTTT
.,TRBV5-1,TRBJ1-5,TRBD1,CASSPGTGEISNQPQHF,TGCGCCAGCAGTCCCGGGACAGGAGAAATTAGCAATCAGCCCCAGCATTTT
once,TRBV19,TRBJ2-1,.,CASSTVSSYNEQFF,TGTGCCAGTAGTACAGTAAGCTCCTACAATGAGCAGTTCTTC
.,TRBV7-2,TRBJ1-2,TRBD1,CASSFFRDSYGYTF,TGTGCCAGCAGCTTCTTCCGGGACAGCTATGGCTACACCTTC
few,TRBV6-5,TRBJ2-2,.,CASGATGTGELFF,TGTGCCAGCGGGGCCACAGGAACCGGGGAGCTGTTTTTT
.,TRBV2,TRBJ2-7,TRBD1,CASSGQVWKYEQYF,TGTGCCAGCAGCGGACAGGTTTGGAAATACGAGCAGTACTTC
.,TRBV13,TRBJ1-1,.,CASSITGLPNTEAFF,TGTGCCAGCAGCATCACGGGACTGCCGAACACTGAAGCTTTCTTT
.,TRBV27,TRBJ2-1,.,CASSFDGFLNEQFF,TGTGCCAGCAGTTTCGACGGGTTTCTGAATGAGCAGTTCTTC
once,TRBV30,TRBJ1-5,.,CAWSVTTGRNQPQHF,TGTGCCTGGAGTGTAACTACAGGGCGCAATCAGCCCCAGCATTTT
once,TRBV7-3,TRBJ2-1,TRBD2,CASSGGGLGNEQFF,TGTGCCAGCAGCGGCGGGGGGTTGGGCAATGAGCAGTTCTTC
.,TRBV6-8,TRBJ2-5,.,CASSKGQGRRETQYF,TGTGCCAGCAGTAAGGGGCAGGGGCGCCGGGAGACCCAGTACTTC
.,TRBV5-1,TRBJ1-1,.,CASSSFRLDGWANTEAFF,TGCGCCAGCAGCTCATTCAGACTAGATGGCTGGGCGAACACTGAAGCTTTCTTT
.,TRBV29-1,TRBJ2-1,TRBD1,CSVDRDRGYNEQFF,TGCAGCGTTGACCGGGACAGGGGTTACAATGAGCAGTTCTTC
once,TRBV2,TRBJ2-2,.,CASSEWATRNTGELFF,TGTGCCAGCAGTGAGTGGGCGACTAGGAACACCGGGGAGCTGTTTTTT
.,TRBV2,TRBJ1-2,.,CASRERLYGYTF,TGTGCCAGCAGGGAAAGACTCTATGGCTACACCTTC
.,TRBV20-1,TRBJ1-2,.,CSARREDGYTF,TGCAGTGCTAGACGGGAGGATGGCTACACCTTC
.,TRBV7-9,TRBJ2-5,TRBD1,CASSYGQVQETQYF,TGTGCCAGCAGCTATGGACAGGTCCAAGAGACCCAGTACTTC
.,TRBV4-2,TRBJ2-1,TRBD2,CASSAKTSEYNEQFF,TGTGCCAGCAGCGCCAAGACTAGCGAGTACAATGAGCAGTTCTTC
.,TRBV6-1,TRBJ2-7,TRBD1,CASSILGTGEVEQYF,TGTGCCAGCAGCATCCTCGGGACAGGGGAGGTCGAGCAGTACTTC
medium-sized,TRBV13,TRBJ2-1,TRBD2,CASSLRREGRGNEQFF,TGTGCCAGCAGCTTACGGCGGGAGGGCCGCGGCAATGAGCAGTTCTTC
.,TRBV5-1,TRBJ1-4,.,CASSTGPVTNEKLFF,TGCGCCAGCAGCACTGGTCCTGTCACTAATGAAAAACTGTTTTTT
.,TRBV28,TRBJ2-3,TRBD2,CASSSGGPADTQYF,TGTGCCAGCAGTTCGGGGGGGCCCGCAGATACGCAGTATTTT